The T cell receptor beta chain described here comes from a study of CD8+ T cells in alopecia areata. Study at large: Percentage of affected scalp area was the basis on which treated patients' severity was scored.

Remarks on this clone: What it binds is not known.

Extraction of RNA preceded its reverse transcription into cDNA, which served as the sequencing template. Here immunoSEQ multiplex PCR was the method, and the copy in TCRdb shows in-frame clones only, minus some. The sample carries approximately 200,000 clones, roughly 50% recorded once. The CDR3 contains 14 residues. Trimming removed 8 bases at V and 2 bases at J, with 15 bases between. Per the germline V gene, CDR1 is SNHLY and CDR2 is FYNNEI. Documented treatment: oral pan-JAK inhibitor, 5-10 mg twice daily. Study-wide findings and caveats: Clonality in the scalp and expanded CD8+ clones ranked among the top 100 were significantly decreased by tofacitinib. Scalp lesions, especially in alopecia totalis/universalis, had higher clonality than normal scalp. Under tofacitinib, numerous expanded lesional clonotypes remained detectable in scalp and blood.

Source: CD4+ T cells sorted from blood, taken at week 24, from a patient treated with tofacitinib. This sequence originates from a human donor with alopecia areata. The genes are TRBV2 and TRBJ1-2; no clear D gene. CDR3 in amino acids: CASPLEGGNYGYTF. For the CDR3, the DNA is TGTGCCAGCCCCTTGGAAGGTGGGAACTATGGCTACACCTTC.